The sequence of this TCR beta chain was determined in a study of control samples from healthy donors and cancer patients. The repertoire was sequenced with immunoSEQ multiplex PCR; TCRdb's copy has only in-frame clones and lacks some. The data contain approximately 160,000 clones, 93% of them singletons. The CDR3 is 16 amino acids. CDR1 and CDR2 from the germline V gene are MNHEY and SVGAGI. The ends lost 2 bases at V and 3 bases at J; junction bases unmatched: 8. The chain employs TRBV6-5 and TRBJ2-7, with TRBD1 matching over 9 bases. The sample taken for sequencing was blood. This clonotype originated in a woman aged 60-75 years in good health. CDR3 in DNA: TGTGCCAGCAGTTACGATTCGGGACAGGGTAACTACGAGCAGTACTTC. Translated: CASSYDSGQGNYEQYF.